This TCR beta chain was captured by sequencing in a study of blood T cell repertoires in COVID-19. The CDR3 length is 13 residues. The germline CDR1 and CDR2 sequences are LNHDA and SQIVND (reference sequence). Trimming took off 5 bases at V and 1 base at J, with 8 bases between the two ends. Sequenced by immunoSEQ multiplex PCR; TCRdb stores in-frame clones only, minus some. The table has around 15,000 clones, less than 90% seen once. The sequenced sample consisted of peripheral blood. The chain employs TRBV19 and TRBJ2-5; D gene ambiguous. The TCR comes from a man in his forties with active or convalescent COVID-19. The CDR3 is CASSLQIQETQYF. CDR3 DNA: TGTGCCAGTAGTTTACAGATCCAAGAGACCCAGTACTTC.